The source of this T cell receptor (beta chain) is a study of blood T cell repertoires in COVID-19. For the study at large: The samples span acute and convalescent COVID-19 from the United States, Italy and Spain.

V lost 6 bases, J lost 6 bases, and 5 bases stayed unmatched. Germline V gives CDR1 MRHNA, CDR2 SNTAGT. There are 14 residues in the CDR3. Authors' methods: Estimates of nucleated cell counts were drawn from the amplification of reference gene primers. Sequenced by immunoSEQ multiplex PCR; TCRdb stores in-frame clones only, minus some. V, J and clone size derive from that table, while D and trimming were established from the DNA sequence. The data hold some 220,000 clones, with over 60% observed a single time. Specimen: peripheral blood. This rearrangement joins TRBV6-4 to TRBJ1-2; TRBD1 matches 12 bases. The TCR was taken from a woman in her 70s with acute or convalescent COVID-19. The CDR3 spells CASSPGTGGNGYTF. CDR3 nucleotide sequence: TGTGCCAGCAGCCCCGGGACAGGGGGCAATGGCTACACCTTC.